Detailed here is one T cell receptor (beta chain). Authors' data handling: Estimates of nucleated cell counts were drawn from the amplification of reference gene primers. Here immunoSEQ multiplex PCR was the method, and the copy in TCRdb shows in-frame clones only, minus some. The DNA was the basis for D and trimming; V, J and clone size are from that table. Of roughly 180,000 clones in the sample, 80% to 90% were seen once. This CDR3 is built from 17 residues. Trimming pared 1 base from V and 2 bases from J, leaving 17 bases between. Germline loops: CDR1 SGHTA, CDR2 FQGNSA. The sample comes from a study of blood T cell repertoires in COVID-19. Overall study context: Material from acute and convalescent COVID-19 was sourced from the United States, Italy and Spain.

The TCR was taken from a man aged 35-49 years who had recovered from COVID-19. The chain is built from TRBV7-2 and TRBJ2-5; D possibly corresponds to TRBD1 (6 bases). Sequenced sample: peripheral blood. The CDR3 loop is CASSLGGPGVDQETQYF. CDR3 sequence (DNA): TGTGCCAGCAGCTTAGGGGGACCAGGGGTTGATCAAGAGACCCAGTACTTC.